Following are 6 T cell receptor beta chains from one sample sequenced in a study of T-cell reconstitution after alpha-beta-depleted transplantation in children. Unique molecular identifiers tagged the TCRbeta library. TCRdb recomputed calls from the PCR reads with MiXCR, one row per CDR3 protein. The profile shows a few hundred thousand distinct CDR3 sequences, 10% of them singletons. The source material was PBMCs from the stem cell graft donor, sampled from the stem cell graft. These receptors were collected from a human donor who donated a stem cell graft to a child with acute lymphoblastic leukemia.

The J gene is TRBJ2-5, the V gene TRBV7-2; 7 nucleotides match TRBD2. The CDR3 has 15 residues. Germline V gene lookup returns CDR1 SGHTA and CDR2 FQGNSA. V lost 1 base to trimming and J lost 4 bases; unmatched junction nucleotides: 6. The chain's CDR3 is CASSLEGGRRETQYF. CDR3 sequence (DNA): TGTGCCAGCAGCTTAGAGGGCGGGAGAAGAGAGACCCAGTACTTC.

This clonotype was seen a few times. This chain uses TRBV3-1 with TRBJ2-1; 8 bases agree with TRBD2. J gave up 0 bases and V 1 base, and 2 bases lay outside the gene matches. From germline, CDR1 is LGHDT and CDR2 YNNKEL (reference sequence). There are 16 residues in the CDR3. The CDR3 coding sequence is TGTGCCAGCAGCCAAGCGGCGGGAGGCTCCTACAATGAGCAGTTCTTC. Protein sequence: CASSQAAGGSYNEQFF.

This chain links TRBV20-1 with TRBJ2-7; 10 positions match TRBD2. This CDR3 spans 15 amino acids. The germline V gene has CDR1 DFQATT and CDR2 SNEGSKA (reference sequence). The ends lost 3 bases at V and 0 bases at J; junction bases unmatched: 5. CDR3 in amino acids: CSASGGLAASYEQYF. CDR3 DNA sequence: TGCAGTGCTAGTGGTGGACTAGCGGCCTCCTACGAGCAGTACTTC.

This clonotype was detected a few times. The rearrangement joins TRBV5-1 to TRBJ2-3; TRBD1 might be the D (6 bases). V was cut by 5 bases and J by 2 bases, with 9 bases left in between. CDR1 is SGHRS, CDR2 YFSETQ, per germline. This CDR3 is built from 13 residues. The CDR3 spells CASRRDNTDTQYF. The CDR3 DNA follows: TGCGCCAGCAGACGGGACAACACAGATACGCAGTATTTT.

This clonotype occurred many times. The rearrangement joins TRBV7-3 to TRBJ2-7, with D tentatively TRBD1 (6 bases). The CDR3 runs to 16 residues. V dropped 5 bases and J dropped 5 bases, with 22 bases sitting between them. Per germline, CDR1 SGHTA and CDR2 FQGTGA. The CDR3 nucleotides are TGTGCCAGCAGCCTCCTAGGGCTCGCAGGGGCGGACGAGCAGTACTTC. Its protein is CASSLLGLAGADEQYF.

This clonotype was observed at least ten times. The chain joins TRBV5-1 to TRBJ2-1, with 8 bases lining up with TRBD1. CDR1 is SGHRS and CDR2 is YFSETQ in the germline V gene. The CDR3 is made up of 15 amino acids. Losses at the gene ends were 2 bases for V and 1 base for J; bases not matched to a gene: 2. CDR3 nucleotides: TGCGCCAGCAGCTTAACAGGGGGTTCCTACAATGAGCAGTTCTTC. Protein sequence: CASSLTGGSYNEQFF.